The 12 T cell receptor beta chains given below trace back to one sample, sequenced in a study of neurological immune-mediated disorders. From the 5' RACE reads, TCRdb called clonotypes with MiXCR, one entry per CDR3 protein. The sample holds 55,000 to 65,000 distinct CDR3 sequences, 3% to 4% seen once. The material sequenced was PBMCs. All receptors come from a woman between 50 and 59 years old with multiple sclerosis.

This clonotype has at least ten counts. The chain combines TRBV12-3 or TRBV12-4 with TRBJ2-3; TRBD2 aligns across 12 bases. The CDR3 totals 15 residues. The J segment lost 3 bases and the V segment lost 5 bases, leaving 3 bases of the junction unmatched. CDR3 DNA: TGTGCCAGCAGTAAGACTAGCGGGAGTACAGATACGCAGTATTTT. Protein product: CASSKTSGSTDTQYF.

This clonotype was found many times. This sequence joins TRBV12-3 or TRBV12-4 and TRBJ1-6; the D is unclear. The CDR3 sequence is 12 residues long. The V end was cut by 6 bases, the J end by 9 bases, with 9 bases between. CDR3 region: CASSPGLSPLHF. The CDR3 DNA reads TGTGCCAGCAGCCCCGGGCTTTCACCCCTCCACTTT.

This clonotype has just a few counts. This chain uses TRBV7-2 with TRBJ2-2; TRBD2 is a possible D gene (6 bases). Germline CDR1 is SGHTA and CDR2 is FQGNSA. The CDR3 is made up of 15 amino acids. The germline V and J ends were trimmed by 3 bases and 8 bases, with 16 bases remaining between them. The CDR3 DNA reads TGTGCCAGCAGCTTGGACCCTGGAGGGCGGGGGGAGCTGTTTTTT. It encodes CASSLDPGGRGELFF. The variable domain in full, completed from reference TRBV7-2 and TRBJ2-2, reads GAGVSQSPSNKVTEKGKDVELRCDPISGHTALYWYRQSLGQGLEFLIYFQGNSAPDKSGLPSDRFSAERTGGSVSTLTIQRTQQEDSAVYLCASSLDPGGRGELFFGEGSRLTVL.

This clonotype was observed at least ten times. Here the CDR3 DNA reads TGTGCCACCTCGGGGTTCAGCTCCTACAATGAGCAGTTCTTC. It yields the protein CATSGFSSYNEQFF. The chain is built from TRBV14 and TRBJ2-1, with a weak D call TRBD2 (5 bases). The V and J ends lost 10 bases and 0 bases respectively, with 13 bases between them. The germline V gene has CDR1 SGHDN and CDR2 FVKESK. The CDR3 spans 14 residues.

This clonotype was detected many times. This chain joins TRBV9 and TRBJ2-7; 7 nucleotides match TRBD2. Germline V gene data show CDR1 as SGDLS and CDR2 as YYNGEE. V lost 0 bases to trimming and J lost 3 bases; unmatched junction nucleotides: 6. The CDR3 runs 15 residues. The DNA for the CDR3 is TGTGCCAGCAGCGTAGAACCTAGCGGTATCTACGAGCAGTACTTC. Amino acids: CASSVEPSGIYEQYF.

This clonotype has at least ten counts. The chain employs TRBV9 and TRBJ2-2; D possibly corresponds to TRBD1 (5 bases). Germline V CDR1 and CDR2: SGDLS, YYNGEE. The CDR3 length is 17 residues. The V end lost 1 base, the J end lost 6 bases, and 19 bases lay between the germline ends. As DNA, the CDR3 is TGTGCCAGCAGCGTAAGGTCTTTGGGCACAGGTCCCGGGGAGCTGTTTTTT. This translates into CASSVRSLGTGPGELFF.

This clonotype has at least ten counts. V gene TRBV12-3 or TRBV12-4 combines with J gene TRBJ2-3; D gene unclear. There are 12 residues in the CDR3. Trimming cost V 3 bases and J 3 bases, with 4 bases left between them. CDR3 sequence reads: CASSFFTDTQYF. CDR3 nucleotides: TGTGCCAGCAGTTTTTTTACAGATACGCAGTATTTT.

This clonotype has ten or more counts. The CDR3 loop reads CASSLTGLAGGPAKNIQYF. The CDR3 DNA reads as TGTGCCAGCAGTCTGACGGGACTAGCGGGAGGGCCTGCCAAAAACATTCAGTACTTC. This chain joins TRBV28 and TRBJ2-4; 16 bases are shared with TRBD2. The CDR3 has 19 amino acids. Germline CDR1 and CDR2: MDHEN and SYDVKM. Trimming took 5 bases from V and 1 from J; bases not matched to a gene: 8. The full variable domain, rest sourced from reference TRBV28 and TRBJ2-4, is DVKVTQSSRYLVKRTGEKVFLECVQDMDHENMFWYRQDPGLGLRLIYFSYDVKMKEKGDIPEGYSVSREKKERFSLILESASTNQTSMYLCASSLTGLAGGPAKNIQYFGAGTRLSVL.

This clonotype was detected many times. The CDR3 loop reads CASSQDGARYYEQYF. The CDR3, as DNA: TGTGCCAGCAGCCAAGATGGCGCCAGATACTACGAGCAGTACTTC. The V call is TRBV14, the J call TRBJ2-7; D is uncertain. Trimming shortened V by 0 bases and J by 3 bases, and 12 bases separated the two germline ends. Germline CDR1 and CDR2: SGHDN and FVKESK. The CDR3 has 15 residues.

This clonotype was counted ten times or more. The chain has TRBV6-2 or TRBV6-3 and TRBJ2-7; D gene uncertain. V lost 2 bases and J 4 bases, leaving 3 bases between the germline ends. CDR1 and CDR2 from the germline V gene are MNHEY and SVGEGT. The CDR3 spans 11 residues. This CDR3 reads CASSYAYEQYF. The CDR3 nucleotides are TGTGCCAGCAGTTACGCGTACGAGCAGTACTTC.

This clonotype was detected many times. The chain recombines TRBV5-1 with TRBJ1-2; D is undetermined. The CDR3 has 11 residues. Germline CDR1 is SGHRS and CDR2 is YFSETQ. Trimming took off 5 bases at V and 2 bases at J, with 4 bases between the two ends. CDR3 sequence (DNA): TGCGCCAGCAGGACGAACTATGGCTACACCTTC. It yields the protein CASRTNYGYTF. Combining the CDR3 with reference TRBV5-1 and TRBJ1-2 gives the whole variable domain KAGVTQTPRYLIKTRGQQVTLSCSPISGHRSVSWYQQTPGQGLQFLFEYFSETQRNKGNFPGRFSGRQFSNSRSEMNVSTLELGDSALYLCASRTNYGYTFGSGTRLTVV.

The table lists this clonotype with many counts. The V and J genes are TRBV5-1 and TRBJ1-2; D not certain. Germline-derived CDR1 and CDR2 are SGHRS and YFSETQ. Trimming stripped 5 bases from V and 2 bases from J, with 16 bases between. The CDR3 is 15 residues long. This CDR3 is CASRDRRELNYGYTF. CDR3 DNA: TGCGCCAGCAGAGATCGACGGGAACTAAACTATGGCTACACCTTC.